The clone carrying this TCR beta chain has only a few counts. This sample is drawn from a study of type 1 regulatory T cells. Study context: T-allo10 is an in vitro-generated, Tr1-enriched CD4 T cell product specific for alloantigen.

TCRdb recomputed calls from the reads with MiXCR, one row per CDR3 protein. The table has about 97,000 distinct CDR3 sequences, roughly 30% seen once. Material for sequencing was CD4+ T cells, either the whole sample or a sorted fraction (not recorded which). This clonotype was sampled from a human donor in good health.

CDR3 region: CASSQGMEVGQPQHF. The CDR3 region has the DNA TGTGCCAGCAGCCAAGGTATGGAGGTTGGGCAGCCCCAGCATTTT. The chain uses TRBV3-1 and TRBJ1-5; D remains ambiguous. Trimming cost V 1 base and J 7 bases, with 14 bases left between them. The germline V gene encodes CDR1 LGHDT and CDR2 YNNKEL (reference sequence). This CDR3 spans 15 amino acids. Complete variable domain (other parts from reference TRBV3-1 and TRBJ1-5): DTAVSQTPKYLVTQMGNDKSIKCEQNLGHDTMYWYKQDSKKFLKIMFSYNNKELIINETVPNRFSPKSPDKAHLNLHINSLELGDSAVYFCASSQGMEVGQPQHFGDGTRLSIL.